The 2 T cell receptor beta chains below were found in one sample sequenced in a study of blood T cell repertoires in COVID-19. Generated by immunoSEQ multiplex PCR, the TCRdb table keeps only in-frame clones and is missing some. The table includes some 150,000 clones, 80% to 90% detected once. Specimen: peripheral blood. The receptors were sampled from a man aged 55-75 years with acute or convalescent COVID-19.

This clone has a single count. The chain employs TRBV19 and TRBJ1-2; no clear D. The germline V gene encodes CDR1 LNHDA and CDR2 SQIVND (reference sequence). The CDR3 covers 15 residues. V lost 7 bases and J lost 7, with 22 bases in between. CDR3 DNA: TGTGCCAGTATTCTCAGCGGTGGAGGCGTGGGTGGCTACACCTTC. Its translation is CASILSGGGVGGYTF.

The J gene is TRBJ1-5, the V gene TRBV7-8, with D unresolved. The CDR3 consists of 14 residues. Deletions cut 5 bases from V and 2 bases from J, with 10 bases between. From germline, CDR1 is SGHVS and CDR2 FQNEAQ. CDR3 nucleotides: TGTGCCAGCAGCCAAACGGGAGGCAATCAGCCCCAGCATTTT. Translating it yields CASSQTGGNQPQHF.